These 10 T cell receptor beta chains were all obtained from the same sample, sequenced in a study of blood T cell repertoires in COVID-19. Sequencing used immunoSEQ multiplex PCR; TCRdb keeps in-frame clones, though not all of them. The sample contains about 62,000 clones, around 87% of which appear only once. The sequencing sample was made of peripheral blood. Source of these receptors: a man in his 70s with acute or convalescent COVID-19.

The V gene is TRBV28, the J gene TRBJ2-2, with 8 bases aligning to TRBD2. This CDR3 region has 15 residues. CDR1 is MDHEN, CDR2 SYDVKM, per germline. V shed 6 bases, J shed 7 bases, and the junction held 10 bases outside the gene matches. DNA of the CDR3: TGTGCCAGCAGACCCGGGACTAGATTGGGCGGGGAGCTGTTTTTT. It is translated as CASRPGTRLGGELFF.

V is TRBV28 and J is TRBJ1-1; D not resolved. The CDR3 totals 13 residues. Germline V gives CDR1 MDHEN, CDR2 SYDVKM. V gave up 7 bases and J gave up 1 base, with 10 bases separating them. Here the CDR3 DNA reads TGTGCCAGCATTACCCCAGGGAACACTGAAGCTTTCTTT. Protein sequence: CASITPGNTEAFF.

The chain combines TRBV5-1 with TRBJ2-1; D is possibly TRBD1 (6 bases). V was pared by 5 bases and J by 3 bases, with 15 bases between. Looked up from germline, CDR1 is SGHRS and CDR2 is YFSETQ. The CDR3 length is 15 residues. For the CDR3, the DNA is TGCGCCAGCAGGGGTACAGGGATAGACTACAATGAGCAGTTCTTC. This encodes CASRGTGIDYNEQFF.

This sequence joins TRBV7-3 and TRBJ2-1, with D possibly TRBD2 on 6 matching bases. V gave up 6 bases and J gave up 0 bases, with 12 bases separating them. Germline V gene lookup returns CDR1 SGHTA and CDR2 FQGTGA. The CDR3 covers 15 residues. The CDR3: CASSPGDPSYNEQFF. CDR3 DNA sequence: TGTGCCAGCAGTCCGGGGGACCCCTCCTACAATGAGCAGTTCTTC.

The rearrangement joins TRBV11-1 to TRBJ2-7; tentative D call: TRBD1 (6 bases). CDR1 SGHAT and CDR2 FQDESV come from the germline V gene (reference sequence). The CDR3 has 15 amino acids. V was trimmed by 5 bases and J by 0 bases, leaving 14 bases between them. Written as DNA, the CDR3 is TGTGCCAGCAGCGTCAGGGGACCCCGCTCCTACGAGCAGTACTTC. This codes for CASSVRGPRSYEQYF.

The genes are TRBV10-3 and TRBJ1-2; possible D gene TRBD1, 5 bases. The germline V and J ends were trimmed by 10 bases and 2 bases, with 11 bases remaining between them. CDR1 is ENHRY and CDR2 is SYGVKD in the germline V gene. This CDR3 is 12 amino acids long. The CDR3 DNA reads TGTGCCACCAGCCCAGGGAACTATGGCTACACCTTC. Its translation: CATSPGNYGYTF.

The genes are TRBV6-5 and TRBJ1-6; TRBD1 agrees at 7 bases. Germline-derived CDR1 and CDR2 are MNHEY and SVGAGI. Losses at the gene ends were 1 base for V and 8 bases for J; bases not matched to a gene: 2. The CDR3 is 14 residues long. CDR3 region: CASSYFDRDSPLHF. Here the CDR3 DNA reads TGTGCCAGCAGTTACTTCGACAGGGATTCACCCCTCCACTTT.

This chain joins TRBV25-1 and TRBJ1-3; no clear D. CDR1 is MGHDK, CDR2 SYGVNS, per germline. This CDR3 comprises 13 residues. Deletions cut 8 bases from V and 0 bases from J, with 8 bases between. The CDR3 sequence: CASGLPSGNTIYF. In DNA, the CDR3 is TGTGCCAGCGGACTACCCTCTGGAAACACCATATATTTT.

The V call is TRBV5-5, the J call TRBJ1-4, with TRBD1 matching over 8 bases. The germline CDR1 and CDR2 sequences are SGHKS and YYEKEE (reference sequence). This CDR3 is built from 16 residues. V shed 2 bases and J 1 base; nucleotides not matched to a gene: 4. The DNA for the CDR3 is TGTGCCAGCAGCTTAATTACAGGGGGAACTAATGAAAAACTGTTTTTT. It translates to CASSLITGGTNEKLFF.

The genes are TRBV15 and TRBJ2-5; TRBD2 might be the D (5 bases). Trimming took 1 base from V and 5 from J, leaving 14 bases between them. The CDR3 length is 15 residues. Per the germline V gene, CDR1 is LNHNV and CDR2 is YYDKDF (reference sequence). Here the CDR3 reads CATSRARGLMETQYF. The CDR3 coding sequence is TGTGCCACCAGCAGAGCCCGCGGGTTGATGGAGACCCAGTACTTC.